The 2 T cell receptor beta chains below were found in one sample sequenced in a study of blood T cells in healthy people across ages (dated by TCRdb to between 2014 and 2016). Preparation of the library involved 5' RACE. Sequenced on an Illumina HiSeq 2500. A second roughly 6 to 11 cycle PCR used a sample-barcoded 5' primer and a J-beta primer mix. TCRdb trimmed public reads at Q25 via fastp, called clones via MiXCR and kept in-frame beta chains. Under each unique CDR3 protein, matching rows form one entry showing the most common genes and DNA. For this sample the table gives roughly 500,000 distinct CDR3 sequences, of which 27% were detected only once. Around a sixth of the sample is in the top ten clones. The sequenced sample was blood. Receptors originate from a woman aged 70 to 79 in good health.

This clonotype was seen more than once but under ten times. V gene TRBV28 combines with J gene TRBJ2-5; D remains unclear. The CDR3 length is 14 residues. Germline V CDR1 and CDR2: MDHEN, SYDVKM. The V end lost 8 bases, the J end lost 1 base, and 14 bases lay between the germline ends. The CDR3 sequence is CASVSWRIQETQYF. The CDR3 DNA reads TGTGCCAGCGTCAGTTGGCGGATCCAAGAGACCCAGTACTTC.

The table lists this clonotype with a few counts. The chain has TRBV6-7 and TRBJ2-5; the D gene is possibly TRBD2 (6 bases). TRBV6-7 is marked as an open reading frame, function uncertain. V was shortened by 2 bases and J by 3 bases, with 10 bases between the two germline ends. This CDR3 has 14 amino acids. DNA for the CDR3: TGTGCCAGCAGTTACCGCGGGACGAAAGAGACCCAGTACTTC. Translation gives CASSYRGTKETQYF.